These T cell receptor beta chains were read from a single sample in a study of T cell responses to AZD1222 COVID-19 vaccine. Here immunoSEQ multiplex PCR was the method, and the copy in TCRdb shows in-frame clones only, minus some. The repertoire has fewer than 120,000 clones, less than 95% of them found once; the top ten carry around 3%. The material was peripheral blood, obtained 28 days after the second AZD1222 dose. Every receptor here comes from an adult who received the AZD1222 COVID-19 vaccine. Both conserved end residues are part of each CDR3. A D gene is named only where the DNA matches it firmly. Not all rows give a size; the values are once, few, many and, for expanded clones, a class.

CDR3nt | CDR3aa | j_gene | d_gene | len | v_gene | abundance
TGCGCCAGCAGCTTGGCGACAGGGAGTTTTTCGAATTCACCCCTCCACTTT | CASSLATGSFSNSPLHF | TRBJ1-6 | TRBD1 | 17 | TRBV5-1 | NA
TGCAGTGCTAGAGGGGAAACTGAAGCTTTCTTT | CSARGETEAFF | TRBJ1-1 | NA | 11 | TRBV20-1 | NA
TGTGCCAGCAGCTTTGGAGGGTATGACTACGAGCAGTACTTC | CASSFGGYDYEQYF | TRBJ2-7 | NA | 14 | TRBV5-4 | once
TGTGCCAGCAGTTCCAAGCGGACAGGGGGTCTTCTCGGAGTTGGTGAAAAACTGTTTTTT | CASSSKRTGGLLGVGEKLFF | TRBJ1-4 | TRBD1 | 20 | TRBV27 | once
TGCGCCAGCAGCTCCGGGGGGCGCGAGTATGGCTACACCTTC | CASSSGGREYGYTF | TRBJ1-2 | NA | 14 | TRBV5-1 | NA
TGTGCCAGCAGTGTTCGGATATCGGGCCGATTCTACGAGCAGTACTTC | CASSVRISGRFYEQYF | TRBJ2-7 | NA | 16 | TRBV6-1 | NA
TGTGCCAGCAGTTACCTGGGGGGGAGTGGCTACACCTTC | CASSYLGGSGYTF | TRBJ1-2 | NA | 13 | TRBV6-5 | once
TGCGCCAGCAGCTTCGGTGGGACAGGGGGTGGCTACACCTTC | CASSFGGTGGGYTF | TRBJ1-2 | TRBD1 | 14 | TRBV5-1 | NA
TGTGCCAGCAGCTTAGCGAGGGCCCCCGGACCGTATTTT | CASSLARAPGPYF | TRBJ2-3 | NA | 13 | TRBV7-2 | NA
TGTGCCAGCAGTTACCAAGGGACGTCCCGCTATGGCTACACCTTC | CASSYQGTSRYGYTF | TRBJ1-2 | NA | 15 | TRBV27 | NA
TGTGCCAGCAGCTTGGCCAACGGCGGCTACACCTTC | CASSLANGGYTF | TRBJ1-2 | NA | 12 | TRBV5-6 | NA
TGTGCCATCAGTGGTGGACAGGGAGGCTATGGCTACACCTTC | CAISGGQGGYGYTF | TRBJ1-2 | TRBD1 | 14 | TRBV10-3 | NA
TGCGCCAGCAGCTTAACAGCGGGGGGAAGTGAGCAGTACTTC | CASSLTAGGSEQYF | TRBJ2-7 | TRBD2 | 14 | TRBV5-1 | NA